This T cell receptor (beta chain) was identified during a study of shared clonotypes between healthy human individuals. The assay was run at deep level. Sequenced by immunoSEQ multiplex PCR; TCRdb stores in-frame clones only, minus some. The repertoire has roughly 500,000 clones, around 73% of them found once; the top ten carry around 12%. General study points: Investigators expected sequencing depth to affect clonotype sharing among donors. Represented genetic and exposure-history diversity was restricted by having few donors.

Without sorting, samples used some 90 million PBMCs for genomic DNA. About this clone: The antigen is undetermined.

V gave up 3 bases and J gave up 5 bases, with 13 bases separating them. Germline CDR1 reads ENHRY; CDR2 reads SYGVKD. This CDR3 is built from 14 residues. The TCR originated in a woman aged 40 to 49 in good health. Some clones in this sample may be carry-over from other donors' samples. The J gene is TRBJ1-1, the V gene TRBV10-3; a weak D match, TRBD1 (5 bases). The sample comprised PBMCs. The CDR3 here is CAISDLGAYTEAFF. In DNA form, the CDR3 reads TGTGCCATCAGTGATCTCGGGGCATATACTGAAGCTTTCTTT.